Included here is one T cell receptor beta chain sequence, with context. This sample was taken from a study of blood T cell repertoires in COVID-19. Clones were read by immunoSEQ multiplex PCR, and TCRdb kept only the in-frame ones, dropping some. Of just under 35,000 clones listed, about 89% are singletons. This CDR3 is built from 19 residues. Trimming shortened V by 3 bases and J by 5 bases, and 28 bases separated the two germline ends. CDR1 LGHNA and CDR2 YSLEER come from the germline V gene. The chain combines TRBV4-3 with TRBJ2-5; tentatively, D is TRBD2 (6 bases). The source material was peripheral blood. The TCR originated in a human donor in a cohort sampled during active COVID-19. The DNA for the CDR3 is TGCGCCAGCAGCCAGTCTCCCTACCTACGGGGACTGATTCGGGAGACCCAGTACTTC. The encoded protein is CASSQSPYLRGLIRETQYF.